These 9 T cell receptor beta chains came from one sample sequenced in a study of response to subunit inactivated influenza vaccine. TCRdb independently ran MiXCR on the RT-PCR reads; one entry per CDR3 protein. The repertoire holds around 520,000 distinct CDR3 sequences, with about 10% as singletons. The specimen was PBMCs from blood, collected on the day of vaccination. The receptor set was obtained from a man between 45 and 60 years old who received an inactivated influenza vaccine.

This clonotype was found many times. The rearrangement links TRBV24-1 to TRBJ1-1; D not certain. Germline CDR1 reads KGHDR; CDR2 reads SFDVKD. The CDR3 contains 13 residues. V was shortened by 4 bases and J by 6 bases, with 11 bases between the two germline ends. In DNA, the CDR3 is TGTGCCACCAGTGACCCGGGTCGCCCTGAAGCTTTCTTT. Amino acids: CATSDPGRPEAFF.

The V gene is TRBV6-1, the J gene TRBJ1-5, with D uncertain. The CDR3 extends over 20 amino acids. Deletions cut 4 bases from V and 0 bases from J, with 25 bases between. Germline CDR1 is MNHNS and CDR2 is SASEGT. CDR3 sequence reads: CASSGRPGNAFPYSNQPQHF. The CDR3 DNA reads as TGTGCCAGCAGTGGACGGCCGGGGAACGCCTTTCCGTATAGCAATCAGCCCCAGCATTTT.

The chain joins TRBV6-5 to TRBJ2-7; 8 bases agree with TRBD1. Germline values: CDR1 MNHEY, CDR2 SVGAGI. This CDR3 is 15 amino acids long. The junction had 4 bases not matched to a gene; V was cut back by 1 base and J by 2 bases. In nucleotides, the CDR3 is TGTGCCAGCAGTTACTTGGGGACAGGAACCTACGAGCAGTACTTC. It encodes CASSYLGTGTYEQYF.

The genes are TRBV6-1 and TRBJ2-3, with 8 bases matching TRBD2. Germline V lookup: CDR1 MNHNS, CDR2 SASEGT. The CDR3 spans 18 residues. J gave up 2 bases and V 5 bases, and 15 bases lay outside the gene matches. CDR3 nucleotide sequence: TGTGCCAGCAGTCCATATTTGGTCAGCGGGAGAAACACAGATACGCAGTATTTT. This encodes CASSPYLVSGRNTDTQYF.

This clonotype was detected only a few times. This rearrangement joins TRBV9 to TRBJ2-3; D unclear. The CDR3 contains 14 residues. Germline V gene data show CDR1 as SGDLS and CDR2 as YYNGEE. Trimming shortened V by 0 bases and J by 0 bases, and 5 bases separated the two germline ends. For the CDR3, the DNA is TGTGCCAGCAGCGTAGAGGCAAGCACAGATACGCAGTATTTT. Amino acid sequence: CASSVEASTDTQYF.

A few counts support this clonotype. The chain joins TRBV29-1 to TRBJ1-2; a possible D gene is TRBD1 (5 bases). V lost 4 bases, J lost 1 base, and 25 bases lay in between. Germline CDR1 reads SQVTM; CDR2 reads ANQGSEA. The CDR3 runs to 18 residues. Here the CDR3 reads CSVGGLGGKTSNNYGYTF. The CDR3 DNA reads as TGCAGCGTTGGGGGCCTGGGTGGCAAGACCTCAAATAACTATGGCTACACCTTC.

The gene calls are TRBV15 and TRBJ2-3, with 8 bases matching TRBD2. The CDR3 extends over 15 amino acids. J was trimmed by 6 bases and V by 5 bases; bases with no gene match: 10. The V gene's germline CDR1 is LNHNV and CDR2 YYDKDF (reference sequence). The CDR3 bases are TGTGCCACCAGCGCAATAGCGGGGCCTTTGGATACGCAGTATTTT. Translating gives CATSAIAGPLDTQYF. Combining the CDR3 with reference TRBV15 and TRBJ2-3 gives the whole variable domain DAMVIQNPRYQVTQFGKPVTLSCSQTLNHNVMYWYQQKSSQAPKLLFHYYDKDFNNEADTPDNFQSRRPNTSFCFLDIRSPGLGDTAMYLCATSAIAGPLDTQYFGPGTRLTVL.

This clonotype was detected ten times or more. This sequence joins TRBV5-1 and TRBJ1-1; no firm D call. Looked up from germline, CDR1 is SGHRS and CDR2 is YFSETQ. CDR3 size: 15 residues. Trimming pared 9 bases from V and 4 bases from J, leaving 22 bases between. The CDR3 loop is CATKSGTAGGTEAFF. In DNA, the CDR3 is TGCGCCACCAAATCAGGCACTGCGGGAGGCACTGAAGCTTTCTTT.

The chain recombines TRBV29-1 with TRBJ2-1; 10 bases fit TRBD2. This CDR3 region has 14 residues. Germline V gene lookup returns CDR1 SQVTM and CDR2 ANQGSEA. V lost 8 bases, J lost 0 bases, and 4 bases stayed unmatched. The CDR3 protein is CSIRTSGSYNEQFF. The CDR3, as DNA: TGCAGCATTAGGACTAGCGGCTCCTACAATGAGCAGTTCTTC.